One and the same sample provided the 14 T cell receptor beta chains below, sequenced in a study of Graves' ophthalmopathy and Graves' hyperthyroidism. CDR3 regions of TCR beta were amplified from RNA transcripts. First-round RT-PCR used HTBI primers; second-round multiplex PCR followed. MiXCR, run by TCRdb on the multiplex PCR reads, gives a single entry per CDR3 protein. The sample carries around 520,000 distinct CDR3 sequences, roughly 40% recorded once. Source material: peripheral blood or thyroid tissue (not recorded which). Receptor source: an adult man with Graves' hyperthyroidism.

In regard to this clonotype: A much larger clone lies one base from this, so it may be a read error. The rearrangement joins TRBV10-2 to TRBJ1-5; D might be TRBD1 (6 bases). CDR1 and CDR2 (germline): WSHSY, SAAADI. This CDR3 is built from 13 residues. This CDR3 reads CASSDGGPWPQHF. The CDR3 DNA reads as TGTGCCAGCAGTGATGGGGGGCCTTGGCCCCAGCATTTT.

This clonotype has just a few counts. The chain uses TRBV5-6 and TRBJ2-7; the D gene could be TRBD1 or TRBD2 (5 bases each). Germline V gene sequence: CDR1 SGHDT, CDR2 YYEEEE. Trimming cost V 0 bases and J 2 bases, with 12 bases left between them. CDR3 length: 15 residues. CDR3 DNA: TGTGCCAGCAGCTTGGCGGTTCGGGGCCCCTACGAGCAGTACTTC. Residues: CASSLAVRGPYEQYF.

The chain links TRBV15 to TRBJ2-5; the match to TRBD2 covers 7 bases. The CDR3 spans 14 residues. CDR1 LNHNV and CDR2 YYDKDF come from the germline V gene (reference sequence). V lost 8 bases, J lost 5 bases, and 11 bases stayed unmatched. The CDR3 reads CATGMVTAGETQYF. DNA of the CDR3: TGTGCCACCGGGATGGTCACAGCGGGGGAGACCCAGTACTTC. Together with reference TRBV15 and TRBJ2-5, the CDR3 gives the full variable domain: DAMVIQNPRYQVTQFGKPVTLSCSQTLNHNVMYWYQQKSSQAPKLLFHYYDKDFNNEADTPDNFQSRRPNTSFCFLDIRSPGLGDTAMYLCATGMVTAGETQYFGPGTRLLVL.

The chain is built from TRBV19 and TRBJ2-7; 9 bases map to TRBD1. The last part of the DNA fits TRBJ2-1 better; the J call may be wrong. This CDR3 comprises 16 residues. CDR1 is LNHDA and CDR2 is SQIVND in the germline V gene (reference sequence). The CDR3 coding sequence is TGTGCCAGTAGTACCGGGACAGGGAAAGGTTACTATGAGCAGTTCTTC. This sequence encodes CASSTGTGKGYYEQFF.

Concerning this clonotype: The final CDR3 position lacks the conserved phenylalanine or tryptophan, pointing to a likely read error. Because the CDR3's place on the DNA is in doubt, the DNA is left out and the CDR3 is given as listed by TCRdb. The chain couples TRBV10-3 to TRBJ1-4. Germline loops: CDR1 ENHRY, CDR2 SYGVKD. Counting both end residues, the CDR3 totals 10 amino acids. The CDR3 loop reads CAISERVAGI.

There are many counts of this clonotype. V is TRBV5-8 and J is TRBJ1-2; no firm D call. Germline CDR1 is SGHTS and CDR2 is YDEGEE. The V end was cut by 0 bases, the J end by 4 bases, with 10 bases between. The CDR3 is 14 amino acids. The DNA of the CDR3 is TGTGCCAGCAGCTTGGAGGTCAGATCCTATGGCTACACCTTC. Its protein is CASSLEVRSYGYTF.

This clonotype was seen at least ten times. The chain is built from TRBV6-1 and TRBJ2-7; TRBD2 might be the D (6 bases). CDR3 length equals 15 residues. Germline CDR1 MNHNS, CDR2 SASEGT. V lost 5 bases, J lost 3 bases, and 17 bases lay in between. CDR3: CASSYRGKEGYEQYF. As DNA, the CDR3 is TGTGCCAGCAGTTATCGGGGTAAGGAGGGCTACGAGCAGTACTTC.

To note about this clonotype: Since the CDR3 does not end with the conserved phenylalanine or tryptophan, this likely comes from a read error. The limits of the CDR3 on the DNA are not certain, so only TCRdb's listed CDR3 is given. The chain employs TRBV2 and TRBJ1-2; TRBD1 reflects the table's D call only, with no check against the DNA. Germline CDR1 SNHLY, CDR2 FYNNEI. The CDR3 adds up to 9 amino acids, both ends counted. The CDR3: CASRGDTTY.

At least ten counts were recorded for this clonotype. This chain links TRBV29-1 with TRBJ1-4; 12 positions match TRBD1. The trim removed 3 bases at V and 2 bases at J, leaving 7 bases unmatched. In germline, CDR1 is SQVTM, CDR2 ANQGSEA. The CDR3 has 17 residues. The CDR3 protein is CSVDGTGGDATNEKLFF. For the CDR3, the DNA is TGCAGCGTTGATGGGACAGGGGGCGATGCGACTAATGAAAAACTGTTTTTT.

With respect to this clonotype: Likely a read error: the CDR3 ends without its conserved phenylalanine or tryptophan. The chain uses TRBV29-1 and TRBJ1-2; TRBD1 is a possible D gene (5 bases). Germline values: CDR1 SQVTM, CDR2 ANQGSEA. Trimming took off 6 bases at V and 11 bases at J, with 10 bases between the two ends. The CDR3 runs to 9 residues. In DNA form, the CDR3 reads TGCAGCGTCCGGGACGGTTACACCTCC. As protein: CSVRDGYTS.

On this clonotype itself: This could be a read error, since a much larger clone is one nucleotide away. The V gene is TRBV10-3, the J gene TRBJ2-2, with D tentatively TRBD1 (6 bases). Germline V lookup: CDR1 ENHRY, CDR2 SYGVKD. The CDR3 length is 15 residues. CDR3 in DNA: TGTGCCAGCACCAAACTGCAGGGGAACACCGGGGAGCTGGTTTTT. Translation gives CASTKLQGNTGELVF.

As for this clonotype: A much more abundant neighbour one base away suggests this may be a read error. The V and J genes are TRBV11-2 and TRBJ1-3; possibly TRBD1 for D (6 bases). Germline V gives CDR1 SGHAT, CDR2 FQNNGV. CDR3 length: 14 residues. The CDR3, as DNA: TGTGCCAGCAGCTTGGACAGCTCTGGAAACACCGTATATTTT. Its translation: CASSLDSSGNTVYF.

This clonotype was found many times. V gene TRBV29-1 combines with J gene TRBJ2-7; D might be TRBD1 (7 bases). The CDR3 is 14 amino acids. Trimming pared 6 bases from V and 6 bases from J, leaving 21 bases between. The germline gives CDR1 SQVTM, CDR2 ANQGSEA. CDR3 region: CSVGGRQGTTEQYF. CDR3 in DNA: TGCAGCGTGGGGGGAAGACAGGGAACAACCGAGCAGTACTTC.

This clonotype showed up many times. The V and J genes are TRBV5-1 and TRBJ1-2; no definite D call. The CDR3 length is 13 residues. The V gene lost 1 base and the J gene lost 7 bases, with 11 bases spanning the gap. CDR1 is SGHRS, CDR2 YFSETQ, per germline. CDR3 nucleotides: TGCGCCAGCAGCTTGTCACAGAATCGTGGCTACACCTTC. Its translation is CASSLSQNRGYTF.